One and the same sample provided the 23 T cell receptor beta chains below, sequenced in a study of cytomegalovirus exposure and HLA in healthy donors. The PCR had 60 Vbeta and 13 Jbeta primers. Data came from immunoSEQ multiplex PCR; TCRdb stores just in-frame clones and leaves some out. The repertoire has 97,000 or so clones, approximately 64% of them found once; the top ten carry about 4.5%. The sequencing input was PBMCs. These receptors all come from a human donor in good health.

The chain employs TRBV13 and TRBJ2-7, with D tentatively TRBD2 (6 bases). Trimming left V 2 bases short and J 5 bases short, with 13 bases between. CDR3 size: 14 residues. Looked up from germline, CDR1 is PRHDT and CDR2 is FYEKMQ (reference sequence). The CDR3 DNA sequence: TGTGCCAGCAGCTTACCGTACGGGAGCAACGAGCAGTACTTC. Its protein is CASSLPYGSNEQYF.

V usage is TRBV11-2 and J usage is TRBJ2-2; 7 bases are shared with TRBD1. Germline V CDR1 and CDR2: SGHAT, FQNNGV. The length of the CDR3 is 15 residues. The ends lost 5 bases at V and 6 bases at J; junction bases unmatched: 9. The CDR3, as DNA: TGTGCCAGCAGCCTTGGGCAGGGGGTTTCCGGGGAGCTGTTTTTT. Translated, it gives CASSLGQGVSGELFF.

The V call is TRBV7-8, the J call TRBJ1-4; TRBD1 agrees at 7 bases. The CDR3 totals 17 residues. Germline V gives CDR1 SGHVS, CDR2 FQNEAQ. V lost 5 bases and J lost 8; bases outside the gene matches: 17. The CDR3 DNA is TGTGCCAGCAGCCCCCACACCGGGGACAGCCCAGGAGAAAAACTGTTTTTT. Protein sequence: CASSPHTGDSPGEKLFF.

This clone was seen more than once but under ten times. The genes are TRBV29-1 and TRBJ1-1; TRBD1 matches 9 bases. The CDR3 consists of 12 residues. V lost 7 bases to trimming and J lost 7 bases; unmatched junction nucleotides: 7. Germline assignment: CDR1 SQVTM and CDR2 ANQGSEA. The CDR3 region is CSARGQGREAFF. The CDR3 DNA is TGCAGCGCCCGGGGACAGGGCCGTGAAGCTTTCTTT.

This clone was seen only a few times. The chain carries TRBV6-1 and TRBJ1-1; D unclear. The CDR3 totals 13 residues. Germline CDR1 reads MNHNS; CDR2 reads SASEGT. Deletions cut 3 bases from V and 4 bases from J, with 9 bases between. The CDR3 spells CASSDREGTEAFF. DNA of the CDR3: TGTGCCAGCAGTGATAGGGAGGGCACTGAAGCTTTCTTT.

This clone was detected only a few times. The DNA for the CDR3 is TGTGCCAGCAGCGTACTAGCGGCTTCCTACAATGAGCAGTTCTTC. As protein: CASSVLAASYNEQFF. The rearrangement links TRBV9 to TRBJ2-1, with 7 bases matching TRBD2. This CDR3 has 15 residues. Unmatched junction bases numbered 2, after V lost 1 base and J lost 1 base. Germline-derived CDR1 and CDR2 are SGDLS and YYNGEE. The entire variable domain, with the rest obtained from reference TRBV9 and TRBJ2-1, is as follows: DSGVTQTPKHLITATGQRVTLRCSPRSGDLSVYWYQQSLDQGLQFLIQYYNGEERAKGNILERFSAQQFPDLHSELNLSSLELGDSALYFCASSVLAASYNEQFFGPGTRLTVL.

The J gene is TRBJ2-7, the V gene TRBV28; D may be TRBD2 (6 bases). The V and J ends lost 4 bases and 4 bases respectively, with 20 bases between them. CDR1 MDHEN and CDR2 SYDVKM come from the germline V gene. The CDR3 covers 16 residues. The CDR3 region is CASSSAPGTSRYEQYF. CDR3 coding DNA: TGTGCCAGCAGTTCCGCTCCCGGGACTTCCAGATACGAGCAGTACTTC.

There are a few counts of this clone. The gene calls are TRBV7-9 and TRBJ1-1; possible D gene TRBD1, 5 bases. V lost 0 bases, J lost 3 bases, and 8 bases lay in between. CDR3 size: 14 residues. Germline V gives CDR1 SEHNR, CDR2 FQNEAQ (reference sequence). This chain's CDR3 is CASSLARVYTEAFF. The CDR3 DNA reads TGTGCCAGCAGCTTAGCCAGGGTGTACACTGAAGCTTTCTTT.

The chain is built from TRBV18 and TRBJ2-7; tentatively, D is TRBD1 (5 bases). This CDR3 is 16 amino acids long. Trimming removed 0 bases at V and 2 bases at J, with 14 bases between. Germline V gene data show CDR1 as KGHSH and CDR2 as LQKENI. The CDR3 DNA reads as TGTGCCAGCTCACCACCGGGCGCAGGGTCACCCTACGAGCAGTACTTC. Translation: CASSPPGAGSPYEQYF. Complete variable domain (other parts from reference TRBV18 and TRBJ2-7): NAGVMQNPRHLVRRRGQEARLRCSPMKGHSHVYWYRQLPEEGLKFMVYLQKENIIDESGMPKERFSAEFPKEGPSILRIQQVVRGDSAAYFCASSPPGAGSPYEQYFGPGTRLTVT.

V gene TRBV13 combines with J gene TRBJ2-1; 13 bases align to TRBD2. V dropped 1 base and J dropped 10; count of bases not matched to a gene: 7. The CDR3 covers 16 residues. The germline V gene encodes CDR1 PRHDT and CDR2 FYEKMQ (reference sequence). The chain's CDR3 is CASSLVGLAGSREQFF. The CDR3 DNA follows: TGTGCCAGCAGCTTAGTGGGACTAGCGGGATCTAGGGAGCAGTTCTTC.

The chain couples TRBV7-3 to TRBJ2-7; 10 nucleotides align to TRBD1. Per the germline V gene, CDR1 is SGHTA and CDR2 is FQGTGA. V shed 5 bases, J shed 4 bases, and the junction held 2 bases outside the gene matches. The CDR3 runs to 13 residues. The DNA for the CDR3 is TGTGCCAGCAGCCGGGACAGGGGTTACGAGCAGTACTTC. Protein sequence: CASSRDRGYEQYF.

This clone was seen a few times. The chain joins TRBV27 to TRBJ1-5; no clear D. Germline lookup yields CDR1 MNHEY and CDR2 SMNVEV (reference sequence). The CDR3 runs to 12 residues. V lost 5 bases and J 4 bases, leaving 6 bases between the germline ends. CDR3 sequence reads: CASSPPNQPQHF. The CDR3 DNA is TGTGCCAGCAGTCCCCCAAATCAGCCCCAGCATTTT.

The chain links TRBV29-1 to TRBJ2-5; D gene uncertain. Germline V gene lookup returns CDR1 SQVTM and CDR2 ANQGSEA. V lost 0 bases and J 2 bases, leaving 13 bases between the germline ends. The CDR3 runs 15 residues. The CDR3 protein is CSVEDGETPQETQYF. In nucleotides, the CDR3 is TGCAGCGTTGAAGATGGAGAAACCCCTCAAGAGACCCAGTACTTC.

The chain employs TRBV5-6 and TRBJ2-6; 7 nucleotides line up with TRBD1. The CDR3 runs to 15 residues. The germline V gene has CDR1 SGHDT and CDR2 YYEEEE. The junction had 3 bases not matched to a gene; V was cut back by 2 bases and J by 4 bases. CDR3 in amino acids: CASSFRGLGANVLTF. The CDR3 DNA follows: TGTGCCAGCAGCTTTAGGGGGCTAGGGGCCAACGTCCTGACTTTC.

V usage is TRBV19 and J usage is TRBJ1-2; D is possibly TRBD1 (6 bases). The CDR3 is 14 amino acids. Between the trimmed V and J ends, which lost 3 bases and 4 bases, there was a span of 12 bases. Germline lookup yields CDR1 LNHDA and CDR2 SQIVND (reference sequence). CDR3 DNA sequence: TGTGCCAGTAGTATCGTCGGACAGACCTATGGCTACACCTTC. This encodes CASSIVGQTYGYTF.

As concerns this clone: Other DNA variants within this sample encode the same CDR3. This chain uses TRBV11-2 with TRBJ2-1; no clear D. Germline V gene sequence: CDR1 SGHAT, CDR2 FQNNGV. The V and J ends lost 7 bases and 2 bases respectively, with 15 bases between them. This CDR3 has 15 residues. For the CDR3, the DNA is TGTGCCAGCACCAAGCCGGGTGTCACCTACAATGAGCAGTTCTTC. Its translation: CASTKPGVTYNEQFF.

The chain employs TRBV28 and TRBJ1-5, with TRBD1 matching 7 bases. The germline gives CDR1 MDHEN, CDR2 SYDVKM. The CDR3 spans 17 residues. V shed 5 bases and J 0 bases; nucleotides not matched to a gene: 10. The DNA of the CDR3 is TGTGCCAGCAGTCCTCCACTCGGACAGGTTAGCAATCAGCCCCAGCATTTT. Translating gives CASSPPLGQVSNQPQHF.

This clone was counted once. V gene TRBV5-6 combines with J gene TRBJ2-5, with D perhaps TRBD1 (5 bases). The germline V and J ends were trimmed by 2 bases and 4 bases, with 9 bases remaining between them. This CDR3 comprises 13 residues. Germline-derived CDR1 and CDR2 are SGHDT and YYEEEE. The CDR3 DNA follows: TGTGCCAGCAGCTTTCAACAGGTAGAGACCCAGTACTTC. This codes for CASSFQQVETQYF.

The rearrangement joins TRBV19 to TRBJ2-1, with 8 bases that match TRBD1. Germline V lookup: CDR1 LNHDA, CDR2 SQIVND (reference sequence). The CDR3 runs 15 residues. Trimming at V came to 6 bases and at J to 6 bases, leaving 10 bases not matched to a gene. The CDR3 protein is CASSHGTGVINEQFF. Here the CDR3 DNA reads TGTGCCAGTAGCCATGGGACAGGAGTTATCAATGAGCAGTTCTTC.

This rearrangement joins TRBV12-5 to TRBJ2-7, with 13 nucleotides matching TRBD2. CDR1 is LGHNT, CDR2 FRNRAP, per germline. V dropped 7 bases and J dropped 3; count of bases not matched to a gene: 18. This CDR3 comprises 19 residues. CDR3 region: CASAGPDQRTSGRDYEQYF. As DNA, the CDR3 is TGTGCTAGTGCCGGGCCAGACCAACGGACTAGCGGGAGAGACTACGAGCAGTACTTC.

V and J are TRBV28 and TRBJ2-7; 14 bases line up with TRBD2. This CDR3 spans 17 amino acids. V lost 10 bases and J lost 2; bases outside the gene matches: 13. Germline CDR1 is MDHEN and CDR2 is SYDVKM. The CDR3: CATCRLAGGPGTYEQYF. As DNA, the CDR3 is TGTGCCACCTGTCGACTAGCGGGAGGGCCGGGAACCTACGAGCAGTACTTC.

This clone was picked up one time. CDR3 residues: CASSPGTSEAPIYEQYF. The CDR3 bases are TGTGCCAGCAGTCCCGGGACTAGTGAGGCCCCTATCTACGAGCAGTACTTC. The chain uses TRBV28 and TRBJ2-7, with TRBD2 matching 8 bases. The V segment lost 5 bases and the J segment 3 bases; nucleotides outside the gene matches: 15. Per the germline V gene, CDR1 is MDHEN and CDR2 is SYDVKM. CDR3 size: 17 residues.

The chain has TRBV19 and TRBJ2-3; 10 nucleotides align to TRBD2. The V and J ends lost 2 bases and 6 bases, in that order; junction bases with no gene match: 11. Germline-derived CDR1 and CDR2 are LNHDA and SQIVND (reference sequence). This CDR3 is 17 amino acids long. The CDR3 loop reads CASSIIEAGGSPDTQYF. The DNA for the CDR3 is TGTGCCAGTAGTATAATCGAAGCGGGAGGGAGCCCGGATACGCAGTATTTT.